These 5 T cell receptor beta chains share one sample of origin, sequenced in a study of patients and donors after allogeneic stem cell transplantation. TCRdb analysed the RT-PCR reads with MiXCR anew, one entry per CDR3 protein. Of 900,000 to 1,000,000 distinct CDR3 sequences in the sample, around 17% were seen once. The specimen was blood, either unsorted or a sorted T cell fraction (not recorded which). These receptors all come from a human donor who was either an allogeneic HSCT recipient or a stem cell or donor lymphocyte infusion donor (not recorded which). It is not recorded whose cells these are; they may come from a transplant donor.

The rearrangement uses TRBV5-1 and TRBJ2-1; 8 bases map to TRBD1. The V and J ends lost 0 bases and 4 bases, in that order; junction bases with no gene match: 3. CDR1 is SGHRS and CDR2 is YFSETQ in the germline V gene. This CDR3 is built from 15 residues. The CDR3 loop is CASSLEGQAYNEQFF. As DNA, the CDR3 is TGCGCCAGCAGCTTGGAGGGACAGGCGTACAATGAGCAGTTCTTC.

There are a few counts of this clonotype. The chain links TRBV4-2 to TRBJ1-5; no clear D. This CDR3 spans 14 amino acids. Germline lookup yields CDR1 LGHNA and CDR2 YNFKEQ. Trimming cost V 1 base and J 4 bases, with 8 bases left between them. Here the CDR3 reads CASSQGRANQPQHF. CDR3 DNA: TGTGCCAGCAGCCAAGGACGGGCAAATCAGCCCCAGCATTTT.

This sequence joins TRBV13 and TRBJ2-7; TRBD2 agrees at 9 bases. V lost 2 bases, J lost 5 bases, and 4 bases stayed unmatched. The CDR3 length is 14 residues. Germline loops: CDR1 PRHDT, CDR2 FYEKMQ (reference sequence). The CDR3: CASSLRGGVDEQYF. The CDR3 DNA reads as TGTGCCAGCAGCTTACGCGGGGGGGTCGACGAGCAGTACTTC.

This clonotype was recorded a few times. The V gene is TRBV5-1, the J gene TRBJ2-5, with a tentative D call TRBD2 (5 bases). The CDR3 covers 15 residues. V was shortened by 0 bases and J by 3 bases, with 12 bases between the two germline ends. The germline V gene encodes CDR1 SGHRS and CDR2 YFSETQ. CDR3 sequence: CASSLGDYGKETQYF. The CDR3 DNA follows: TGCGCCAGCAGCTTGGGAGACTACGGGAAAGAGACCCAGTACTTC.

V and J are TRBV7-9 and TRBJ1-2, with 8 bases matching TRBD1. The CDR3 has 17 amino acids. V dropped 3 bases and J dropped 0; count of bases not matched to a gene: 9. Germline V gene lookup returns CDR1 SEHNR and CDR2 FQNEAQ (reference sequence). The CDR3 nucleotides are TGTGCCAGCAGCTTGCCAATCGACAGGGGAACTAACTATGGCTACACCTTC. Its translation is CASSLPIDRGTNYGYTF.